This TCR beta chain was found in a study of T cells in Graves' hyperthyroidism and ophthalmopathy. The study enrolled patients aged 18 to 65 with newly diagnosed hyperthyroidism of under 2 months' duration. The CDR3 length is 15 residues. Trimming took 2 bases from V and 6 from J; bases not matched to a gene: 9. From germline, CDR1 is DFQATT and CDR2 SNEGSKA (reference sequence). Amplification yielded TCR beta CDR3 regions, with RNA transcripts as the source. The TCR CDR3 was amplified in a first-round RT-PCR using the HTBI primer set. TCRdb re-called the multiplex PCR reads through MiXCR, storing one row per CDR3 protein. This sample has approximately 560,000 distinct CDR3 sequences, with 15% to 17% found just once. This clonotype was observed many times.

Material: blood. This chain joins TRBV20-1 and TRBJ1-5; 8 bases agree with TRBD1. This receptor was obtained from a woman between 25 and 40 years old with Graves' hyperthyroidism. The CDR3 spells CSARNDGQGGQPQHF. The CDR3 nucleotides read TGCAGTGCTAGAAACGACGGACAGGGTGGTCAGCCCCAGCATTTT.